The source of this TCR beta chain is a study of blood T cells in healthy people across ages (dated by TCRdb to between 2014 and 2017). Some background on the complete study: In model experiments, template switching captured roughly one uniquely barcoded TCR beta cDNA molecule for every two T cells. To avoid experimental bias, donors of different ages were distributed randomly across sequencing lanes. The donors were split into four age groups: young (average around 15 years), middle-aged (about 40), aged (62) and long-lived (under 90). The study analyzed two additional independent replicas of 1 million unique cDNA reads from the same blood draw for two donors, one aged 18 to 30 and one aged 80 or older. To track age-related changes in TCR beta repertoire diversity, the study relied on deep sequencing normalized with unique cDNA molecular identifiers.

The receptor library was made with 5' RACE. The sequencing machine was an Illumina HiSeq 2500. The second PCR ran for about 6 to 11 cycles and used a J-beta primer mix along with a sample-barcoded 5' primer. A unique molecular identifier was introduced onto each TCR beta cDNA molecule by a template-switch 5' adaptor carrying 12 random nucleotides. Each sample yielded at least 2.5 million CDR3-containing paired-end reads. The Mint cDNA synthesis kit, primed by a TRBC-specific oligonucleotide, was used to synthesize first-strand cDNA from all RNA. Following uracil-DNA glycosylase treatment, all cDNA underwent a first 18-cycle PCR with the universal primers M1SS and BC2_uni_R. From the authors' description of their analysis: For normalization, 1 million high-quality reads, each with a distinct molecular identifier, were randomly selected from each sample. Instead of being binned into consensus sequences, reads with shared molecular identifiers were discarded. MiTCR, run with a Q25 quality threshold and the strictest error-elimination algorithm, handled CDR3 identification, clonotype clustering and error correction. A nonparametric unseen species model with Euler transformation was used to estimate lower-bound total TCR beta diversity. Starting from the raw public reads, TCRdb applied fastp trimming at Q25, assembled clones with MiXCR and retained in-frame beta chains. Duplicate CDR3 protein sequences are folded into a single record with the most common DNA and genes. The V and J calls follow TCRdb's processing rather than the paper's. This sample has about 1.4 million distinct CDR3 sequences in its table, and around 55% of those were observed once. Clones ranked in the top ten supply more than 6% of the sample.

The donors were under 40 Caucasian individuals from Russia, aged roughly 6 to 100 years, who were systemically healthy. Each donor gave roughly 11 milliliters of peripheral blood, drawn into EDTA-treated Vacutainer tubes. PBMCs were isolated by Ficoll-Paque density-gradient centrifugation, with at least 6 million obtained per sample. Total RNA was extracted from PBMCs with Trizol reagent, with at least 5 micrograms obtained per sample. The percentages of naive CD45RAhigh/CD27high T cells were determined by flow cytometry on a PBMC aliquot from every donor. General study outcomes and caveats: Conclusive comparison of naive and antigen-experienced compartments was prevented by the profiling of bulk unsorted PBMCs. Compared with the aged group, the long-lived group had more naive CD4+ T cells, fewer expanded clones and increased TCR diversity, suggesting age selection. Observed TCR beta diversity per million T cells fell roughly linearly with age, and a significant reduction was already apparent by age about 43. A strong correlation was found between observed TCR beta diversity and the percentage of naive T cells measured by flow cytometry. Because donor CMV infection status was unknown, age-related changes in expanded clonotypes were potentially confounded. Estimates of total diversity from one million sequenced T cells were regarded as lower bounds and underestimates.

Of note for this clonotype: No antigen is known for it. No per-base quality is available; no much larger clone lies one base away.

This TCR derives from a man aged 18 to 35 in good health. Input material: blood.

The encoded CDR3 is CAWSKIQGAKTEAFF. DNA sequence: TGTGCCTGGAGTAAAATACAGGGTGCTAAGACTGAAGCTTTCTTT. This chain joins TRBV30 to TRBJ1-1; tentative D gene TRBD1, with 6 bases matching. The CDR3 runs 15 residues from the cysteine to the phenylalanine. This entry keeps only the CDR3 DNA: 45 bases, framed from base 1. V loses 2 bases of germline sequence and J loses 5 bases, and the interval between the two ends is 18 bases. The germline V gene (reference sequence) provides CDR1 GTSNPN and CDR2 SVGIG.